The table lists the clone carrying this TCR beta chain with many counts. The CDR3 covers 16 residues. The germline gives CDR1 MNHEY, CDR2 SMNVEV (reference sequence). The germline V and J ends were trimmed by 3 bases and 0 bases, with 12 bases remaining between them. Time point of the sample: newly diagnosed GD, antithyroid drugs for less than 3 months. RNA isolated from PBMCs was used to make the TCR library. This record belongs to a study of regulatory T cells in long-lasting Graves disease. Construction of TCR beta libraries relied on iRepertoire HTBI primers and on Arm-PCR targeting CDR3 regions. TCRdb analysed the multiplex PCR reads with MiXCR anew, one entry per CDR3 protein. This table holds around 420,000 distinct CDR3 sequences, over 14% found once. The same data also contributed to another study, on T cells in Graves' hyperthyroidism and ophthalmopathy. That paper notes: A set of HTBI primers served as the primers for a first-round RT-PCR of the TCR CDR3.

This sequence was found in a woman between 40 and 50 years old with Graves disease. The sequences come from peripheral blood mononuclear cells (PBMCs), collected at new diagnosis, from a patient treated with antithyroid drugs. The chain joins TRBV27 to TRBJ2-1, with D possibly called TRBD1 or TRBD2 (5 bases each). The CDR3 sequence: CASSFGTRISYNEQFF. In nucleotides, the CDR3 is TGTGCCAGCAGTTTTGGGACGAGAATCTCCTACAATGAGCAGTTCTTC.